This T cell receptor (beta chain) was sequenced in a study of blood T cells in healthy people across ages. Looking at the study overall: For every two T cells, template switching captured about one barcoded beta molecule.

The second PCR ran about 6 to 11 cycles with a sample-barcoded 5' primer and J-beta primers. In TCRdb, the 5' RACE reads were re-called with MiXCR into one record per CDR3 protein. This sample has about 830,000 distinct CDR3 sequences, with roughly 64% found just once. Study-level findings and limits: Observed TCR beta diversity per million T cells went down as age went up. This fall followed a roughly linear course with age. Among long-lived donors, naive CD4+ cells were more numerous and diversity higher than in aged donors.

Each sample gave at least 7 million isolated PBMCs. V was shortened by 8 bases and J by 6 bases, with 7 bases between the two germline ends. The CDR3 sequence is 11 residues long. The V gene's germline CDR1 is KGHDR and CDR2 SFDVKD. Of note for this clonotype: Antigen specificity is unknown.

Sequencing used blood. The chain joins TRBV24-1 to TRBJ2-1, with D unresolved. The origin of this receptor is a man aged 30 to 45 in good health. CDR3 sequence (DNA): TGTGCCACCATGAAGGCCAATGAGCAGTTCTTC. Its translation is CATMKANEQFF.